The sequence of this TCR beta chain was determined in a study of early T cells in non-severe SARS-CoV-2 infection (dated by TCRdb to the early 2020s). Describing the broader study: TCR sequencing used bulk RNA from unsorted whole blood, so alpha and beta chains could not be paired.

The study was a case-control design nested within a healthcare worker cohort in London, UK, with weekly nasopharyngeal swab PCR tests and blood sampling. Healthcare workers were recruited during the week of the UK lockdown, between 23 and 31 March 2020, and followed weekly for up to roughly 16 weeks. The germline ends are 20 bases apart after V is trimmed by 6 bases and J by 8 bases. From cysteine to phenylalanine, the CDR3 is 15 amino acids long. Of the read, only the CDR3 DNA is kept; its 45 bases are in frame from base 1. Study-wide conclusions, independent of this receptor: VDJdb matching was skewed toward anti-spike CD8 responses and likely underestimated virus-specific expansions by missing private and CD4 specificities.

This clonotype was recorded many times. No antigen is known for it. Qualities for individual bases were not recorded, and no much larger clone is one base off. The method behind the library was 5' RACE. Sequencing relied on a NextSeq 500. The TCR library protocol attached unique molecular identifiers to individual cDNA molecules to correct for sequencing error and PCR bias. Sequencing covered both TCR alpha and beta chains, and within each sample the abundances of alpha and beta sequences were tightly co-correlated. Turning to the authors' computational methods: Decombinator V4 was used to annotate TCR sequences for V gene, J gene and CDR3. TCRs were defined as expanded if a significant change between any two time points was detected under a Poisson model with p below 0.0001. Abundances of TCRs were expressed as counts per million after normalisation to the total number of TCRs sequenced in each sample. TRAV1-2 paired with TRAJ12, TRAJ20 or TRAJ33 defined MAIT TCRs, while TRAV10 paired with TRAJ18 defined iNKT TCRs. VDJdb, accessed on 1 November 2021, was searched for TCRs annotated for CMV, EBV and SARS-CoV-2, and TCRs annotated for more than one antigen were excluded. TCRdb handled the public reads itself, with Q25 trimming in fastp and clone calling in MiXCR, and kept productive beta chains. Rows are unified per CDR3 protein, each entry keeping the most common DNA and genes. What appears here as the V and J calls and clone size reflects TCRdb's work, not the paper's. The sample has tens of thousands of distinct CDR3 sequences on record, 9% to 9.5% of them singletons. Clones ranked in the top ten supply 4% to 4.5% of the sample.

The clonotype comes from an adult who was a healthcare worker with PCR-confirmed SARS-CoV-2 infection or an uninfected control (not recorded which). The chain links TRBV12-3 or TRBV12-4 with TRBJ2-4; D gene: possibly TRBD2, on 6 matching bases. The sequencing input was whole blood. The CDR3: CASRLGGGASDIQYF. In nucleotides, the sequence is TGTGCCAGCAGGCTAGGCGGAGGGGCCTCCGACATTCAGTACTTC.